What follows is one T cell receptor beta chain and its context. The antigen is not known. Trimming shortened V by 3 bases and J by 3 bases, and 11 bases separated the two germline ends. The CDR3 totals 15 residues. Per the germline V gene, CDR1 is SEHNR and CDR2 is FQNEAQ (reference sequence). This sample was included in a study of T cells in Graves' hyperthyroidism and ophthalmopathy. Source material for PBMCs was less than 12 ml fresh peripheral blood. Amplification of TCR beta CDR3 regions was performed using RNA transcripts as template. An initial round of RT-PCR targeting the TCR CDR3 relied on the HTBI primer set. TCRdb reprocessed the multiplex PCR reads via MiXCR and lists one record per CDR3 protein. There are some 740,000 distinct CDR3 sequences in the sample; 14% occur only once, and approximately 10% lies in the top ten. Findings and caveats of the study: With a median lead of around 5.9 months before onset, the model predicted ophthalmopathy.

This sequence was found in a woman aged 18-29 years with Graves' hyperthyroidism. The V and J genes are TRBV7-9 and TRBJ2-2; D call uncertain. Sequencing was carried out using blood. The DNA for the CDR3 is TGTGCCAGCAGCTTGGCGATCGGCGACACCGGGGAGCTGTTTTTT. Translated: CASSLAIGDTGELFF. Filled out from reference TRBV7-9 and TRBJ2-2, the complete variable domain reads DTGVSQNPRHKITKRGQNVTFRCDPISEHNRLYWYRQTLGQGPEFLTYFQNEAQLEKSRLLSDRFSAERPKGSFSTLEIQRTEQGDSAMYLCASSLAIGDTGELFFGEGSRLTVL.